This T cell receptor beta chain was captured in a study of CD8+CD57+ T cells in acquired aplastic anemia. General observations from the study: Patients shared some 30 CD8+ CDR3 sequences with controls. Patients and controls had CD8+ Simpson's diversity values that were not significantly distinct.

This CDR3 comprises 13 residues. J was trimmed by 12 bases and V by 1 base; bases with no gene match: 0. The germline gives CDR1 SGHTA, CDR2 FQGNSA. TCR beta VDJ and CDR3 were profiled, and genomic DNA was the template. TCRdb re-derived calls from the reads in MiXCR, one entry per CDR3 protein. The data contain 200,000 or so distinct CDR3 sequences, around 66% of them seen just once; the ten biggest clones take up 46%. Regarding this clonotype: Its cognate antigen is unknown.

V is TRBV7-2 and J is TRBJ1-6, with 10 positions matching TRBD1. This clonotype originated in a human donor with severe aplastic anemia or a healthy control (not recorded which). The sequenced sample was sorted CD4+, CD8+, or CD8+CD57+ T cells (not recorded which) from PBMCs. The CDR3 DNA is TGTGCCAGCAGCTTAGGGACAGGGGGACCCCTCCACTTT. Translation gives CASSLGTGGPLHF.